A selection of T cell receptor beta chains follows, all from one sample in a study of T cell responses to AZD1222 COVID-19 vaccine. Only in-frame clones appear in the TCRdb table, and some are missing; sequencing was by immunoSEQ multiplex PCR. The table includes approximately 190,000 clones, approximately 91% detected once. The material sequenced was peripheral blood, taken on day 0 of AZD1222 vaccination. All receptors derive from an adult in good health. CDR3s include the opening cysteine and the closing phenylalanine or tryptophan. The D gene is left open where the match is weak. Clone size, where shown, is once, few, many, or a class for clones that have expanded.

>NA|TRBJ1-6|TRBD1|18|TRBV7-2
TGTGCCAGCAGCCCGGGACAGCGGAATTGGATTATAATTTCACCCCTCCACTTT
CASSPGQRNWIIISPLHF
>NA|TRBJ2-3|TRBD2|14|TRBV5-8
TGTGCCAGCAGGGGACTAGACGGCACAGATACGCAGTATTTT
CASRGLDGTDTQYF
>NA|TRBJ1-2|NA|12|TRBV19
TGTGCCAGTAGTAGGCAGGGCGGTGGCTACACCTTC
CASSRQGGGYTF
>NA|TRBJ2-7|NA|14|TRBV7-2
TGTGCCAGCAGCTTAGCGGGCAGCTCCTACGAGCAGTACTTC
CASSLAGSSYEQYF
>NA|TRBJ2-1|NA|14|TRBV13
TGTGCCAGCAGGACCGGGACTGCCATCAATGAGCAGTTCTTC
CASRTGTAINEQFF
>NA|TRBJ2-2|TRBD2|17|TRBV5-1
TGCGCCAGCAGCAGTGGAGCGGGAGGGCCCTCTACCGGGGAGCTGTTTTTT
CASSSGAGGPSTGELFF
>NA|TRBJ2-2|NA|17|TRBV19
TGTGCCAGTAGTATAGGGGGCAGGCCAGGGGTCACCGGGGAGCTGTTTTTT
CASSIGGRPGVTGELFF
>NA|TRBJ1-1|NA|14|TRBV5-1
TGCGCCAGCAGCTTGGTGAAGGGAGACACTGAAGCTTTCTTT
CASSLVKGDTEAFF
>NA|TRBJ1-3|NA|16|TRBV25-1
TGTGCCAGCATCCCCCCGGGACATAGATCTGGAAACACCATATATTTT
CASIPPGHRSGNTIYF
>NA|TRBJ1-1|NA|16|TRBV3-1/TRBV3-2
TGTGCCAGCAGCCAAGAAGCCATATACCCCGACATTGAAGCTTTCTTT
CASSQEAIYPDIEAFF
>NA|TRBJ2-1|NA|12|TRBV21-1
TGTGCCAGCACGTCACACCCGGGCGAGCAGTTCTTC
CASTSHPGEQFF
>NA|TRBJ2-3|TRBD2|16|TRBV25-1
TGTGCCAGCAGTGAATTAGCGGGAGGGCCCTGGGATACGCAGTATTTT
CASSELAGGPWDTQYF
>NA|TRBJ2-7|TRBD1|13|TRBV10-3
TGTGCCATCAGAGGGACAGCTCCCTACGAGCAGTACTTC
CAIRGTAPYEQYF
>NA|TRBJ2-3|NA|15|TRBV7-6
TGTGCCAGCAGCTTAGAGGTGGGGGGGCCAGATACGCAGTATTTT
CASSLEVGGPDTQYF
>NA|TRBJ1-2|NA|15|TRBV3-1/TRBV3-2
TGTGCCAGCAGCCAAGAATCCCTGGGACAATATGGCTACACCTTC
CASSQESLGQYGYTF
>NA|TRBJ2-3|TRBD2|15|TRBV24-1
TGTGCCACCGGGACGGCGGGGGAAAACACAGATACGCAGTATTTT
CATGTAGENTDTQYF
>once|TRBJ1-2|NA|11|TRBV12-3/TRBV12-4
TGTGCCAGCAGGTCGAGATTATTCTACACCTTC
CASRSRLFYTF
>NA|TRBJ2-2|NA|13|TRBV7-2
TGTGCCAGCAGAGGGACTGACACCGGGGAGCTGTTTTTT
CASRGTDTGELFF
>NA|TRBJ1-2|TRBD1|13|TRBV19
TGTGCCAGTAGTTTAGGGACAGGCTATGGCTACACCTTC
CASSLGTGYGYTF
>NA|TRBJ2-7|TRBD1|12|TRBV10-2
TGCGCCAGCAGGGGGGTGGGACAGGAGCAGTACTTC
CASRGVGQEQYF
>NA|TRBJ2-1|TRBD2|17|TRBV11-2
TGTGCCAGCAGCCCCCAACTAGCGGGAATTATCTACAATGAGCAGTTCTTC
CASSPQLAGIIYNEQFF
>few|TRBJ2-2|NA|15|TRBV29-1
TGCAGCGTTAGAACTAGCTTCGGTGACACCGGGGAGCTGTTTTTT
CSVRTSFGDTGELFF
>NA|TRBJ2-1|NA|13|TRBV29-1
TGCAGCGCCTGCCCGCTAGCAGGCAATGAGCAGTTCTTC
CSACPLAGNEQFF